The 32 T cell receptor beta chains given below trace back to one sample, sequenced in a study of T cells in Graves' hyperthyroidism and ophthalmopathy. Amplification of TCR beta CDR3 regions was performed using RNA transcripts as template. HTBI primers drove first-round RT-PCR of the TCR CDR3. Each CDR3 protein is one row after TCRdb ran MiXCR on the multiplex PCR reads. The sample carries around 800,000 distinct CDR3 sequences, about two fifths recorded once. The specimen sequenced was blood. The source is a man between 18 and 35 years old with Graves' hyperthyroidism.

The chain uses TRBV5-1 and TRBJ2-7; the match to TRBD2 covers 8 bases. The CDR3 consists of 14 residues. Germline loops: CDR1 SGHRS, CDR2 YFSETQ. Trimming took 3 bases from V and 3 from J; bases not matched to a gene: 5. The CDR3 coding sequence is TGCGCCAGCAGCTCCGCACTAGCGGTCTACGAGCAGTACTTC. It is translated as CASSSALAVYEQYF.

This clonotype was recorded many times. The chain employs TRBV7-2 and TRBJ2-5; D may be TRBD2 (5 bases). Germline V gene data show CDR1 as SGHTA and CDR2 as FQGNSA. Trimming removed 1 base from V and 5 bases from J, with 8 bases in between. The CDR3 totals 13 residues. CDR3 region: CASSLVRGETQYF. DNA for the CDR3: TGTGCCAGCAGCTTAGTTCGAGGGGAGACCCAGTACTTC.

A note on this clonotype: The junction departs from germline at one end; a sequencing error may be responsible. The rearrangement links TRBV7-2 to TRBJ1-4, with no clear D. CDR3 size: 15 residues. CDR1 is SGHTA and CDR2 is FQGNSA in the germline V gene. The CDR3 nucleotides read TGCGCCAGCAGCGGTCGGGTATCAACTAATGAAAAACTGTTTTTT. The encoded protein is CASSGRVSTNEKLFF.

V usage is TRBV9 and J usage is TRBJ2-6; D may correspond to TRBD1 or TRBD2 (5 bases each). The CDR3 is made up of 15 amino acids. Germline CDR1 SGDLS, CDR2 YYNGEE. V shed 4 bases and J shed 4 bases, with 12 bases lying between them. CDR3 sequence reads: CASSTQGGGANVLTF. In nucleotides, the CDR3 is TGTGCCAGCAGCACCCAGGGCGGGGGGGCCAACGTCCTGACTTTC.

The rearrangement links TRBV29-1 to TRBJ1-2; 10 nucleotides align to TRBD1. With 8 bases clipped from V and 9 bases from J, the junction kept 6 bases outside the gene matches. Germline V gene lookup returns CDR1 SQVTM and CDR2 ANQGSEA. The CDR3 has 11 amino acids. In DNA form, the CDR3 reads TGCAGCTTGGAGGGACAGGGGAGCTACACCTTC. Amino acid sequence: CSLEGQGSYTF.

J is TRBJ1-1 and V is TRBV2; a possible D gene is TRBD1 (5 bases). The germline CDR1 and CDR2 sequences are SNHLY and FYNNEI. The CDR3 contains 16 residues. Between the trimmed V and J ends, which lost 8 bases and 1 base, there was a span of 20 bases. The CDR3 DNA reads as TGTGCCAGCGTCGACACTGGCCGTACAGGGAACACTGAAGCTTTCTTT. Translation gives CASVDTGRTGNTEAFF.

The V call is TRBV19, the J call TRBJ2-7; D uncertain. Germline CDR1 is LNHDA and CDR2 is SQIVND (reference sequence). Trimming removed 4 bases from V and 5 bases from J, with 12 bases in between. This CDR3 region has 13 residues. The DNA of the CDR3 is TGTGCCAGTAGTAGAAGGAAAGAGAACGAGCAGTACTTC. It yields the protein CASSRRKENEQYF.

The rearrangement joins TRBV19 to TRBJ1-2; 8 positions match TRBD1. The V and J ends lost 4 bases and 1 base, in that order; junction bases with no gene match: 5. The CDR3 has 15 residues. Germline CDR1 is LNHDA and CDR2 is SQIVND (reference sequence). The CDR3 region is CASSTGGLLNYGYTF. In DNA, the CDR3 is TGTGCCAGTAGTACAGGGGGCTTACTTAACTATGGCTACACCTTC.

The chain couples TRBV7-8 to TRBJ2-7; 9 bases match TRBD1. Trimming cost V 4 bases and J 2 bases; bases outside gene matches: 3. CDR3 length equals 14 residues. Germline V CDR1 and CDR2: SGHVS, FQNEAQ. CDR3: CASSWDRVPYEQYF. The CDR3 DNA sequence: TGTGCCAGCAGCTGGGACAGGGTCCCCTACGAGCAGTACTTC.

This chain connects TRBV6-6 to TRBJ1-1, with D tentatively TRBD1 (6 bases). CDR1 is MNHNY, CDR2 SVGAGI, per germline (reference sequence). The CDR3 totals 14 residues. V lost 6 bases and J lost 2, with 13 bases in between. CDR3 nucleotides: TGTGCCAGCAGGACAGGACAGATTAACACTGAAGCTTTCTTT. Protein: CASRTGQINTEAFF.

The rearrangement links TRBV5-1 to TRBJ1-4; maybe TRBD1 (5 bases). V gave up 3 bases and J gave up 1 base, with 13 bases separating them. Germline values: CDR1 SGHRS, CDR2 YFSETQ. CDR3 length: 16 residues. The CDR3 here is CASSWAGPGTNEKLFF. In DNA form, the CDR3 reads TGCGCCAGCAGCTGGGCGGGGCCAGGAACTAATGAAAAACTGTTTTTT.

There are many counts of this clonotype. The chain links TRBV15 to TRBJ1-1, with D unresolved. The CDR3 runs 13 residues. V was cut by 1 base and J by 0 bases, with 3 bases left in between. Germline V gives CDR1 LNHNV, CDR2 YYDKDF (reference sequence). CDR3 sequence (DNA): TGTGCCACCAGCAGAGCGGTGAACACTGAAGCTTTCTTT. Translating it yields CATSRAVNTEAFF. The full variable domain, rest sourced from reference TRBV15 and TRBJ1-1, is DAMVIQNPRYQVTQFGKPVTLSCSQTLNHNVMYWYQQKSSQAPKLLFHYYDKDFNNEADTPDNFQSRRPNTSFCFLDIRSPGLGDTAMYLCATSRAVNTEAFFGQGTRLTVV.

This clonotype was counted a single time. With a much larger clone just one base away, this may be a read error. The V call is TRBV2, the J call TRBJ2-7; 8 nucleotides line up with TRBD2. V shed 7 bases and J 4 bases; nucleotides not matched to a gene: 9. The CDR3 is 14 amino acids. Germline-derived CDR1 and CDR2 are SNHLY and FYNNEI. The CDR3: CASTSSGGRYEQYF. The DNA of the CDR3 is TGTGCCAGCACCTCCAGCGGGGGACGGTACGAGCAGTACTTC.

The rearrangement uses TRBV29-1 and TRBJ1-5; D is perhaps TRBD1 (5 bases). The CDR3 is 12 amino acids. V shed 6 bases and J shed 6 bases, with 12 bases lying between them. From germline, CDR1 is SQVTM and CDR2 ANQGSEA. CDR3 in DNA: TGCAGCGTGGAGGGTCAGGGTCAGCCCCAGCATTTT. As protein: CSVEGQGQPQHF. The full variable domain, with the rest looked up from reference TRBV29-1 and TRBJ1-5, is SAVISQKPSRDICQRGTSLTIQCQVDSQVTMMFWYRQQPGQSLTLIATANQGSEATYESGFVIDKFPISRPNLTFSTLTVSNMSPEDSSIYLCSVEGQGQPQHFGDGTRLSIL.

A few counts support this clonotype. The chain couples TRBV7-2 to TRBJ2-5, with D unclear. The length of the CDR3 is 15 residues. V lost 1 base, J lost 2 bases, and 11 bases lay in between. The germline V gene has CDR1 SGHTA and CDR2 FQGNSA. CDR3 sequence reads: CASSLGRRKQETQYF. The CDR3 DNA follows: TGTGCCAGCAGCTTAGGTCGCCGTAAACAAGAGACCCAGTACTTC.

In DNA, the CDR3 is TGTGCCACCAGCCCCCTCGAAGGGACAGGGGGCCCACCCCTCCACTTT. It specifies CATSPLEGTGGPPLHF. The chain carries TRBV15 and TRBJ1-6, with 12 positions matching TRBD1. The CDR3 runs to 16 residues. J lost 11 bases, V lost 5 bases, and 10 bases had no gene match. Looked up from germline, CDR1 is LNHNV and CDR2 is YYDKDF (reference sequence).

The DNA for the CDR3 is TGCAGTGCTAGACCTCGGGGAGGGCGAGAGACCCAGTACTTC. Translation gives CSARPRGGRETQYF. The gene calls are TRBV20-1 and TRBJ2-5; 7 nucleotides line up with TRBD2. Germline V lookup: CDR1 DFQATT, CDR2 SNEGSKA (reference sequence). V trimming: 2 bases; J trimming: 4 bases; junction bases outside the gene matches: 7. The CDR3 loop spans 14 amino acids.

This clonotype was observed at least ten times. The chain uses TRBV24-1 and TRBJ1-5, with D uncertain. The V and J ends lost 4 bases and 0 bases respectively, with 9 bases between them. This CDR3 is 15 amino acids long. Per the germline V gene, CDR1 is KGHDR and CDR2 is SFDVKD. CDR3 nucleotide sequence: TGTGCCACCAGTGACAAGGACCATAGCAATCAGCCCCAGCATTTT. It specifies CATSDKDHSNQPQHF.

J is TRBJ2-5 and V is TRBV7-9; D is perhaps TRBD2 (6 bases). V dropped 3 bases and J dropped 1 base, with 12 bases sitting between them. Germline assignment: CDR1 SEHNR and CDR2 FQNEAQ (reference sequence). The CDR3 has 15 amino acids. The CDR3 nucleotides are TGTGCCAGCAGCTTTGGTAGCGGCTTCCAAGAGACCCAGTACTTC. Protein: CASSFGSGFQETQYF.

This clonotype was counted only a few times. This may be a read error: a much more frequent sequence differs by one nucleotide. The V gene is TRBV10-3, the J gene TRBJ1-5; 10 bases are shared with TRBD1. The CDR3 covers 16 residues. Trimming at V came to 10 bases and at J to 0 bases, leaving 9 bases not matched to a gene. The V gene's germline CDR1 is ENHRY and CDR2 SYGVKD. CDR3 sequence: CASRPGTGDSNQPQHF. The DNA for the CDR3 is TGTGCCAGCAGACCCGGGACAGGGGATAGCAATCAGCCCCAGCATTTT.

This clonotype was seen ten or more times. The chain links TRBV19 to TRBJ2-2; D unclear. The germline CDR1 and CDR2 sequences are LNHDA and SQIVND (reference sequence). Trimming left V 3 bases short and J 4 bases short, with 6 bases between. The CDR3 loop spans 13 amino acids. CDR3 in amino acids: CASSILVTGELFF. For the CDR3, the DNA is TGTGCCAGTAGTATTCTCGTCACCGGGGAGCTGTTTTTT.

At least ten counts were recorded for this clonotype. This chain links TRBV25-1 with TRBJ2-7; D perhaps matches TRBD2 (7 bases). Trimming stripped 6 bases from V and 2 bases from J, with 11 bases between. Germline lookup yields CDR1 MGHDK and CDR2 SYGVNS. There are 13 residues in the CDR3. The CDR3 sequence: CASSQGTTYEQYF. The CDR3 coding sequence is TGTGCCAGCAGCCAGGGGACTACCTACGAGCAGTACTTC.

The V and J genes are TRBV5-1 and TRBJ2-2; D might be TRBD1 (5 bases). From germline, CDR1 is SGHRS and CDR2 YFSETQ. CDR3 length: 15 amino acids. V shed 4 bases and J shed 6 bases, with 16 bases lying between them. CDR3 DNA: TGCGCCAGCAGCCTGACAGTATCCTCCCCCGGGGAGCTGTTTTTT. Translating it yields CASSLTVSSPGELFF. The whole variable domain, filled in from reference TRBV5-1 and TRBJ2-2, reads KAGVTQTPRYLIKTRGQQVTLSCSPISGHRSVSWYQQTPGQGLQFLFEYFSETQRNKGNFPGRFSGRQFSNSRSEMNVSTLELGDSALYLCASSLTVSSPGELFFGEGSRLTVL.

V is TRBV2 and J is TRBJ1-5; maybe TRBD1 (5 bases). The V end was cut by 5 bases, the J end by 6 bases, with 20 bases between. Per the germline V gene, CDR1 is SNHLY and CDR2 is FYNNEI. The CDR3 covers 16 residues. The CDR3 sequence is CASSLSFGTASQPQHF. DNA of the CDR3: TGTGCCAGCAGTTTATCTTTCGGGACGGCCAGTCAGCCCCAGCATTTT.

This chain links TRBV6-1 with TRBJ1-1; 10 nucleotides align to TRBD1. Germline CDR1 MNHNS, CDR2 SASEGT. This CDR3 region has 16 residues. V lost 5 bases to trimming and J lost 5 bases; unmatched junction nucleotides: 11. This CDR3 is CASSLTRGQGNTEAFF. Here the CDR3 DNA reads TGTGCCAGCAGTCTCACGAGGGGACAGGGGAATACTGAAGCTTTCTTT.

This clonotype occurred many times. The chain combines TRBV10-2 with TRBJ1-1; D unresolved. V was clipped by 3 bases and J by 5 bases, with 7 bases between them. CDR1 and CDR2 (germline): WSHSY, SAAADI. This CDR3 spans 12 amino acids. As DNA, the CDR3 is TGCGCCAGCAGTGACAGCCATACTGAAGCTTTCTTT. The encoded protein is CASSDSHTEAFF.

J is TRBJ2-2 and V is TRBV7-2; D gene uncertain. CDR1 is SGHTA, CDR2 FQGNSA, per germline. Trimming pared 5 bases from V and 7 bases from J, leaving 11 bases between. The CDR3 consists of 13 residues. CDR3 nucleotides: TGTGCCAGCAGCCGCTTAAATGGCGGGGAGCTGTTTTTT. As protein: CASSRLNGGELFF.

There are a few counts of this clonotype. The V and J genes are TRBV12-3 or TRBV12-4 and TRBJ1-1, with D perhaps TRBD1 (6 bases). Trimming took off 8 bases at V and 1 base at J, with 17 bases between the two ends. CDR3 size: 15 residues. The CDR3 here is CASSDGGSSNTEAFF. CDR3 DNA sequence: TGTGCCAGCTCCGACGGGGGCAGTTCGAACACTGAAGCTTTCTTT.

This chain joins TRBV24-1 and TRBJ2-5, with 10 bases fitting TRBD1. After removal of 7 bases from V and 2 bases from J, the junction contained 15 bases not matched to a gene. Germline V CDR1 and CDR2: KGHDR, SFDVKD. The CDR3 has 18 amino acids. CDR3 sequence reads: CATSFPLTGTGDQETQYF. The CDR3 nucleotides are TGTGCCACCAGCTTCCCCTTGACCGGGACAGGGGATCAAGAGACCCAGTACTTC.

Notes on this clonotype: At one boundary the junction diverges from the germline segment, which might be a read error. The rearrangement joins TRBV20-1 to TRBJ2-7; 9 nucleotides align to TRBD1. This CDR3 is 12 amino acids long. Germline V CDR1 and CDR2: DFQATT, SNEGSKA (reference sequence). CDR3 region: CSAGRDREEKDF. CDR3 DNA sequence: TGCAGTGCTGGCCGGGACAGGGAGGAAAAGGACTTC.

This clonotype was seen a few times. The chain carries TRBV7-2 and TRBJ1-1; no clear D. With 2 bases removed from V and 8 bases from J, the gap between germline ends came to 15 bases. The CDR3 length is 14 residues. The germline V gene has CDR1 SGHTA and CDR2 FQGNSA. The CDR3 sequence is CASSLSFRSPEAFF. CDR3 bases: TGTGCCAGCAGCTTAAGTTTTAGATCCCCCGAAGCTTTCTTT.

This chain connects TRBV7-9 to TRBJ2-5; 8 bases fit TRBD1. The J call is in doubt because the DNA end fits TRBJ2-1 better. CDR1 is SEHNR and CDR2 is FQNEAQ in the germline V gene (reference sequence). The CDR3 has 12 amino acids. CDR3 sequence: CASSRTGSEQFF. The DNA of the CDR3 is TGTGCCAGCAGTCGGACAGGGTCTGAGCAGTTCTTC.